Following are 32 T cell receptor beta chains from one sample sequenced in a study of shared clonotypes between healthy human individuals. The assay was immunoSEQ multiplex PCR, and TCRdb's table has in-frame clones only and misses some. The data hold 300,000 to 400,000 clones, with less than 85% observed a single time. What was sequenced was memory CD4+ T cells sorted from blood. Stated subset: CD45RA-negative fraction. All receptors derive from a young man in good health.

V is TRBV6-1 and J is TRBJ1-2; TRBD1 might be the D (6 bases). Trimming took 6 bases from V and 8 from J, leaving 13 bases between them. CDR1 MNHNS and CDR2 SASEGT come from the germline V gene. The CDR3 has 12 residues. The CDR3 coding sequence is TGTGCCAGCAGCTTCAGGGGAGGGGGCTACACCTTC. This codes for CASSFRGGGYTF.

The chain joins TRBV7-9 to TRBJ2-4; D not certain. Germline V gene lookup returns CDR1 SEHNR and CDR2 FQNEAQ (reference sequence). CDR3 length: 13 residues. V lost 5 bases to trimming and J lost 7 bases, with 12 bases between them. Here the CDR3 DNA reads TGTGCCAGCAGCCCAGGCTCGGTTAACATTCAGTACTTC. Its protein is CASSPGSVNIQYF.

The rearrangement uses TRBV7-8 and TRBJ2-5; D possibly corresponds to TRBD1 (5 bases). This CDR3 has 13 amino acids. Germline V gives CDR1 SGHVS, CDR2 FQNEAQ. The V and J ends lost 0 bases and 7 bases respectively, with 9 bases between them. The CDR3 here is CASSLATEATQYF. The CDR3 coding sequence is TGTGCCAGCAGCTTAGCGACAGAAGCGACCCAGTACTTC.

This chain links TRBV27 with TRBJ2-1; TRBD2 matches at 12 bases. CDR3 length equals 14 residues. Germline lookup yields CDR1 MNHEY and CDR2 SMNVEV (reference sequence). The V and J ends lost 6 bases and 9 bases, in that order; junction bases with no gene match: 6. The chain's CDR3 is CASSGLAGWVEQFF. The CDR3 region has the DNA TGTGCCAGCAGCGGACTAGCGGGGTGGGTTGAGCAGTTCTTC.

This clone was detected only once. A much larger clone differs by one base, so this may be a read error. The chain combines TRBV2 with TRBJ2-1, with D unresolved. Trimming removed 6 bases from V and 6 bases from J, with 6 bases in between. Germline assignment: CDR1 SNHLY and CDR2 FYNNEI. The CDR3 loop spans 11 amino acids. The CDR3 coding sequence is TGTGCCAGCAGATTCGCCAATGAGCAGTTCTTC. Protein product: CASRFANEQFF.

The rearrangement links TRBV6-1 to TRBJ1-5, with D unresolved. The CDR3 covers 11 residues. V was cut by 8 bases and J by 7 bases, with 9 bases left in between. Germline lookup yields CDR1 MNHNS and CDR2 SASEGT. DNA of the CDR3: TGTGCCAGCGGCACTGGGCAGCCCCAGCATTTT. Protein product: CASGTGQPQHF.

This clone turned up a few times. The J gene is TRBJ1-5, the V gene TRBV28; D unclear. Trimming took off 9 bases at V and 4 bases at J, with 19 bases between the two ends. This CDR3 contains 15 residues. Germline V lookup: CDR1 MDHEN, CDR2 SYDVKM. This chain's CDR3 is CASLSVEGVNQPQHF. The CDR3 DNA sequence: TGTGCCAGTCTATCAGTCGAAGGAGTGAATCAGCCCCAGCATTTT.

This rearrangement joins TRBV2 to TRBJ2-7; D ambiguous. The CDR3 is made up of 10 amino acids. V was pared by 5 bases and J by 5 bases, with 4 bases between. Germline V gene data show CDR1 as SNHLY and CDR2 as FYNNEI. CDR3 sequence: CASSINEQYF. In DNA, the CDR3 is TGTGCCAGCAGTATCAACGAGCAGTACTTC.

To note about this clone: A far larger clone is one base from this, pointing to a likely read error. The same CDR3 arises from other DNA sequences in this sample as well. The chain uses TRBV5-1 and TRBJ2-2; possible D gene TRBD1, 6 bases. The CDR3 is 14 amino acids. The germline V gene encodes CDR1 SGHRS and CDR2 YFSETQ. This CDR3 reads CASSPQGNTGELFF. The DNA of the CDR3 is TGCGCCAGCAGCCCGCAGGGGAACACCGGGGAACTGTTTTTT.

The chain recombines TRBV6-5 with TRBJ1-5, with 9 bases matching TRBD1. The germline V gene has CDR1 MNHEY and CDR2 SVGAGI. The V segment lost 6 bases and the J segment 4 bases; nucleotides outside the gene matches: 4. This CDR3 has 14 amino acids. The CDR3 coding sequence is TGTGCCAGCAGAAGGACAGGGGATAATCAGCCCCAGCATTTT. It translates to CASRRTGDNQPQHF.

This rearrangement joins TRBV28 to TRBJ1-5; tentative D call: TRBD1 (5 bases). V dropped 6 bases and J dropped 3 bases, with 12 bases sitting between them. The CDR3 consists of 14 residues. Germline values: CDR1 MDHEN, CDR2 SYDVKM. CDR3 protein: CASSRGGVNQPQHF. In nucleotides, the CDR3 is TGTGCCAGCAGCCGCGGGGGAGTCAATCAGCCCCAGCATTTT. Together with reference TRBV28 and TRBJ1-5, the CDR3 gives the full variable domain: DVKVTQSSRYLVKRTGEKVFLECVQDMDHENMFWYRQDPGLGLRLIYFSYDVKMKEKGDIPEGYSVSREKKERFSLILESASTNQTSMYLCASSRGGVNQPQHFGDGTRLSIL.

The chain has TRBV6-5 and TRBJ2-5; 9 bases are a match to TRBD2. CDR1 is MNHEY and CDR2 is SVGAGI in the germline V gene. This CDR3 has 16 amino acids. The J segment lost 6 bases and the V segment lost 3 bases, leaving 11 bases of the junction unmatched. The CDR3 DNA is TGTGCCAGCAGTTATAAGTCTAGCGGGATCGGTCAGACCCAGTACTTC. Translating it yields CASSYKSSGIGQTQYF.

The CDR3 sequence: CASSSGLLNEQYF. The CDR3 DNA reads as TGTGCCAGCAGCTCGGGACTCCTAAACGAGCAGTACTTC. The chain combines TRBV7-2 with TRBJ2-7, with a weak D call TRBD2 (6 bases). Looked up from germline, CDR1 is SGHTA and CDR2 is FQGNSA. The CDR3 is 13 residues long. V was trimmed by 4 bases and J by 5 bases, leaving 12 bases between them. Complete variable domain (other parts from reference TRBV7-2 and TRBJ2-7): GAGVSQSPSNKVTEKGKDVELRCDPISGHTALYWYRQSLGQGLEFLIYFQGNSAPDKSGLPSDRFSAERTGGSVSTLTIQRTQQEDSAVYLCASSSGLLNEQYFGPGTRLTVT.

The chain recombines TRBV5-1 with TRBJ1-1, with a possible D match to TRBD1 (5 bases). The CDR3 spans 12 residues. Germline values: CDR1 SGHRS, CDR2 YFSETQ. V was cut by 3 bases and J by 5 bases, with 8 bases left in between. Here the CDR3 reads CASSSGGTEAFF. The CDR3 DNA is TGCGCCAGCAGCTCGGGGGGAACTGAAGCTTTCTTT.

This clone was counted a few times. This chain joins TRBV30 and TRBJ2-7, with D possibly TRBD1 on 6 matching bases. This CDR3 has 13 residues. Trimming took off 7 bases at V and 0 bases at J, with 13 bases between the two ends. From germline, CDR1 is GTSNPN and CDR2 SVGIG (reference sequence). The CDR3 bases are TGTGCCTACACGGCCAGGGGCTCCTACGAGCAGTACTTC. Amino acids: CAYTARGSYEQYF.

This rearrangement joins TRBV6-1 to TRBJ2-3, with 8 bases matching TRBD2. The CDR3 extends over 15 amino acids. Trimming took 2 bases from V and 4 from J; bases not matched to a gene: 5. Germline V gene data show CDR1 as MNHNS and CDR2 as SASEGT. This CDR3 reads CASSESGLGSDTQYF. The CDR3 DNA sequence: TGTGCCAGCAGTGAATCGGGACTAGGCTCAGATACGCAGTATTTT.

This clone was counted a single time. This CDR3 is CASSPGTSLSNTDTQYF. The CDR3 coding sequence is TGTGCCAGCAGTCCTGGGACTTCCCTATCTAACACAGATACGCAGTATTTT. The rearrangement joins TRBV9 to TRBJ2-3; a possible D gene is TRBD2 (6 bases). There are 17 residues in the CDR3. V was trimmed by 5 bases and J by 2 bases, leaving 21 bases between them. Germline values: CDR1 SGDLS, CDR2 YYNGEE.

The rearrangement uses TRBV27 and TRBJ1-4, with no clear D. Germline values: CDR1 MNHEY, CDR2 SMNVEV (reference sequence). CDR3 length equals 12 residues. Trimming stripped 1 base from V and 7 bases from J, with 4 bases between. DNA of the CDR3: TGTGCCAGCAGTTTATTAGGTGAAAAACTGTTTTTT. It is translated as CASSLLGEKLFF.

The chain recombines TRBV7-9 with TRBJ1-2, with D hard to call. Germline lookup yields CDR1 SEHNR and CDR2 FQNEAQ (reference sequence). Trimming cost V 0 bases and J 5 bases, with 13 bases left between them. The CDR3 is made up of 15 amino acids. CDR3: CASSLAALPGYGYTF. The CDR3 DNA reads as TGTGCCAGCAGCTTAGCGGCACTTCCCGGTTATGGCTACACCTTC.

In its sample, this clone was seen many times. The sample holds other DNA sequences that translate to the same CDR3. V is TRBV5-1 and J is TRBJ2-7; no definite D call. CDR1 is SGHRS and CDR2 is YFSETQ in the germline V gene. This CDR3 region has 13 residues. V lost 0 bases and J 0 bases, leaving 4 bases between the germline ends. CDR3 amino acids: CASSLEVSYEQYF. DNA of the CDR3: TGCGCCAGCAGCTTGGAAGTCTCCTACGAGCAGTACTTC.

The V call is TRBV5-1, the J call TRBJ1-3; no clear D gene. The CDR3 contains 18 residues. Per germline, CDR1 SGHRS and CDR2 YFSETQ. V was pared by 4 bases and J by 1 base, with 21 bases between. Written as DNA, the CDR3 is TGCGCCAGCAGCCCATTTCCTTCGGGTTACTCGTCTGGAAACACCATATATTTT. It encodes CASSPFPSGYSSGNTIYF.

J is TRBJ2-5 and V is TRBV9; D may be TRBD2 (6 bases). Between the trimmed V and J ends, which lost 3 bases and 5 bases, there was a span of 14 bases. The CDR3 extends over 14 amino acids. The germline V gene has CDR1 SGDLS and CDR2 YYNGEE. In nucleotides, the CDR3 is TGTGCCAGCAGCGGGGCGGGAAGCGGGGAGACCCAGTACTTC. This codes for CASSGAGSGETQYF.

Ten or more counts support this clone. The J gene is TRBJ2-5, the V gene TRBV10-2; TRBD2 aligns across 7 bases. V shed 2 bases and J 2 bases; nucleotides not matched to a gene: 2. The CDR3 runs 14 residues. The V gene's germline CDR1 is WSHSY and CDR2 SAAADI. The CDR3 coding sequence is TGCGCCAGCAGTGAGGCTAGCGGACAAGAGACCCAGTACTTC. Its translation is CASSEASGQETQYF.

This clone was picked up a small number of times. The CDR3: CASSKGQGENSPLHF. The CDR3 DNA is TGTGCCAGCAGTAAGGGACAGGGGGAAAATTCACCCCTCCACTTT. The chain has TRBV6-1 and TRBJ1-6; 11 bases are shared with TRBD1. Germline V gene data show CDR1 as MNHNS and CDR2 as SASEGT. The CDR3 runs 15 residues. V lost 5 bases, J lost 7 bases, and 4 bases stayed unmatched.

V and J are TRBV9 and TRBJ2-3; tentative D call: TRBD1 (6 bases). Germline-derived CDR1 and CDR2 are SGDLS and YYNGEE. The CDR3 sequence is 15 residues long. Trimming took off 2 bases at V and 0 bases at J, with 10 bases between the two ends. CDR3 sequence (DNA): TGTGCCAGCAGCGTTAGGACAGCCAGCACAGATACGCAGTATTTT. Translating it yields CASSVRTASTDTQYF.

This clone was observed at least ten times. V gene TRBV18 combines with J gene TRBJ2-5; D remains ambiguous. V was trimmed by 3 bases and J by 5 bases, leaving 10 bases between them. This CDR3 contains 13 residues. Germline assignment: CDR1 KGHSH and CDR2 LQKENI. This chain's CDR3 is CASSPRGIETQYF. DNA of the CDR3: TGTGCCAGCTCACCTCGCGGTATCGAGACCCAGTACTTC.

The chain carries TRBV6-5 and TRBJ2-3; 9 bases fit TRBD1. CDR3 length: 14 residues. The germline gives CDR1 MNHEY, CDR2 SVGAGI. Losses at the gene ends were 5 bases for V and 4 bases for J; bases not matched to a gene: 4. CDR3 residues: CASSRTGAPDTQYF. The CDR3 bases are TGTGCCAGCAGTCGGACAGGGGCCCCAGATACGCAGTATTTT.

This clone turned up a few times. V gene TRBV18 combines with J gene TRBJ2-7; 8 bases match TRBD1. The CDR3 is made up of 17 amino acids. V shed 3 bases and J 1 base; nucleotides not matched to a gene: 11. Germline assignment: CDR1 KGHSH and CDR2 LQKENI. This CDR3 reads CASSPPTPGQVSYEQYF. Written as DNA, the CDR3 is TGTGCCAGCTCACCGCCCACTCCGGGACAGGTTTCCTACGAGCAGTACTTC.

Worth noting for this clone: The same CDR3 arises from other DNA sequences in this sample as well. The CDR3: CASSLEGGTQETQYF. The CDR3 DNA reads TGCGCCAGCAGCTTAGAGGGAGGGACTCAAGAGACCCAGTACTTC. The J gene is TRBJ2-5, the V gene TRBV5-1; TRBD2 agrees at 7 bases. The CDR3 runs to 15 residues. Germline CDR1 and CDR2: SGHRS and YFSETQ. Trimming at V came to 2 bases and at J to 2 bases, leaving 6 bases not matched to a gene.

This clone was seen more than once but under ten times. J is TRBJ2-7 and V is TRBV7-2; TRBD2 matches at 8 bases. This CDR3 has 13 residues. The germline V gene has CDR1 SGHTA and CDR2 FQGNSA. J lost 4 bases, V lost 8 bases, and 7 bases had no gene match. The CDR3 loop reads CASRNSGTYEQYF. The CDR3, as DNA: TGTGCCAGCCGCAATAGCGGGACTTACGAGCAGTACTTC.

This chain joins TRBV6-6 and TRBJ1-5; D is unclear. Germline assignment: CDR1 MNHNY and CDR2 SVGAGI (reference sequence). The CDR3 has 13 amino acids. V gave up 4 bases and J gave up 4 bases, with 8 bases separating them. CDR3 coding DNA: TGTGCCAGCAGTTTCTCCGGAAATCAGCCCCAGCATTTT. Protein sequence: CASSFSGNQPQHF.

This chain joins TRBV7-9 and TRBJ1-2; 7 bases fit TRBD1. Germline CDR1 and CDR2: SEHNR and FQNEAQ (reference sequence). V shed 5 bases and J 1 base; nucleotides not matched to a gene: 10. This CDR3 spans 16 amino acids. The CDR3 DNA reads TGTGCCAGCAGCCCCACCTCGGGACAGATTAACTATGGCTACACCTTC. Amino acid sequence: CASSPTSGQINYGYTF.